The T cell receptor (beta chain) under discussion was sequenced for a study of T cells in Graves' hyperthyroidism and ophthalmopathy. Study-wide points: Blood also showed most of the thyroid clonotypes that were expanded above 0.001.

Amplified regions were TCR beta CDR3 sequences from RNA transcripts. An initial round of RT-PCR targeting the TCR CDR3 relied on the HTBI primer set. TCRdb processed the multiplex PCR reads anew with MiXCR; each CDR3 protein has one entry. The table includes about 290,000 distinct CDR3 sequences, around 13% detected once. There are 15 residues in the CDR3. From germline, CDR1 is MNHEY and CDR2 SVGEGT. V was shortened by 7 bases and J by 0 bases, with 16 bases between the two germline ends. This clonotype was seen at least ten times. Its antigen is still unknown. This sequence was found in a woman between 40 and 50 years old with Graves' hyperthyroidism. Specimen: blood. The chain employs TRBV6-2 or TRBV6-3 and TRBJ2-7; no clear D. The CDR3 coding sequence is TGTGCCAGCACCCACGGTCCGGATTCCTCCTACGAGCAGTACTTC. This gives the protein CASTHGPDSSYEQYF.